The T cell receptor beta chain described here comes from a study of CD4 T cells in relation to SARS-CoV-2 and coronaviruses. There are 16 residues in the CDR3. V shed 5 bases, J shed 6 bases, and the junction held 9 bases outside the gene matches. Germline CDR1 MDHEN, CDR2 SYDVKM. Turning to this clone: Its antigen is currently unknown.

Before the COVID-19 pandemic, during about 2010-2018, CD4+ T cells were taken from unexposed donors. CD4+ T cells were isolated from the cells after nine to eleven days of culture. Unexposed-donor CD4+ T cells were probed with SARS-CoV-2 S/N and four cold-coronavirus spikes, cells permitting. Using immunoSEQ multiplex PCR, the repertoire was profiled, and TCRdb retains in-frame clones only, with some absent. In the table there are some 21,000 clones, over 60% of which are singletons. The sequenced sample consisted of CD4+ T cells from PBMCs, cultured in vitro. The receptor comes from a human donor in good health. The gene calls are TRBV28 and TRBJ2-1; TRBD2 matches 11 bases. The CDR3 DNA reads as TGTGCCAGCAGTCCTGCTGGCCTAGCGGGGGGCAATGAGCAGTTCTTC. This translates into CASSPAGLAGGNEQFF.